The 5 T cell receptor beta chains presented below share a single source sample, sequenced in a study of T cells in Graves' hyperthyroidism and ophthalmopathy. RNA transcripts yielded amplified TCR beta CDR3 regions. A set of HTBI primers served as the primers for a first-round RT-PCR of the TCR CDR3. TCRdb passed the multiplex PCR reads through MiXCR, listing each CDR3 protein once. The profile shows about 280,000 distinct CDR3 sequences, less than 30% of them singletons. The sequencing input was blood. The receptors here all came from a middle-aged man with Graves' hyperthyroidism that later progressed to Graves' ophthalmopathy.

In this sample, this clonotype turned up many times. The V call is TRBV20-1, the J call TRBJ2-5, with 8 positions matching TRBD1. Germline CDR1 is DFQATT and CDR2 is SNEGSKA (reference sequence). There are 16 residues in the CDR3. Trimming removed 2 bases from V and 5 bases from J; junction bases left unmatched: 13. This chain's CDR3 is CSARQLKGQAWETQYF. The DNA of the CDR3 is TGCAGTGCTAGACAATTGAAGGGACAGGCCTGGGAGACCCAGTACTTC.

This clonotype showed up just a few times. J is TRBJ2-7 and V is TRBV6-1; 10 bases line up with TRBD2. Germline V CDR1 and CDR2: MNHNS, SASEGT. After removal of 7 bases from V and 3 bases from J, the junction contained 3 bases not matched to a gene. The CDR3 contains 13 residues. CDR3 sequence reads: CASTTSGFYEQYF. The DNA of the CDR3 is TGTGCCAGCACGACTAGCGGGTTCTACGAGCAGTACTTC.

This clonotype was seen only a few times. The chain is built from TRBV6-1 and TRBJ1-6; 9 positions match TRBD1. Looked up from germline, CDR1 is MNHNS and CDR2 is SASEGT. The CDR3 totals 15 residues. After removal of 6 bases from V and 9 bases from J, the junction contained 9 bases not matched to a gene. In DNA form, the CDR3 reads TGTGCCAGCAGCAGTACAGGGGGCAAGGGTTCACCCCTCCACTTT. As protein: CASSSTGGKGSPLHF.

This clonotype was counted ten times or more. V and J are TRBV12-3 or TRBV12-4 and TRBJ1-1; D remains ambiguous. CDR3 length equals 12 residues. Trimming shortened V by 9 bases and J by 4 bases, and 12 bases separated the two germline ends. In DNA, the CDR3 is TGTGCCAGTGCCCTGTATGGCACTGAAGCTTTCTTT. It specifies CASALYGTEAFF.

The gene calls are TRBV18 and TRBJ2-5; TRBD1 is a possible D gene (6 bases). Germline loops: CDR1 KGHSH, CDR2 LQKENI. CDR3 length: 15 residues. Trimming cost V 2 bases and J 0 bases, with 10 bases left between them. In DNA, the CDR3 is TGTGCCAGCTCACCAGGGGGCTCGTACCAAGAGACCCAGTACTTC. This sequence encodes CASSPGGSYQETQYF. The full variable domain, with the rest looked up from reference TRBV18 and TRBJ2-5, is NAGVMQNPRHLVRRRGQEARLRCSPMKGHSHVYWYRQLPEEGLKFMVYLQKENIIDESGMPKERFSAEFPKEGPSILRIQQVVRGDSAAYFCASSPGGSYQETQYFGPGTRLLVL.